These 17 T cell receptor beta chains originate from one sample sequenced in a study of cytomegalovirus exposure and HLA in healthy donors. With 60 Vbeta and 13 Jbeta primers, the PCR was carried out. The assay was immunoSEQ multiplex PCR, and TCRdb's table has in-frame clones only and misses some. Here the sample spans some 200,000 clones, over 65% being singletons. The sequencing input was PBMCs. These receptors all stem from a woman aged 55-69 years in good health and CMV-seropositive.

The chain joins TRBV11-2 to TRBJ2-2; TRBD1 might be the D (6 bases). This CDR3 has 14 amino acids. Germline V lookup: CDR1 SGHAT, CDR2 FQNNGV. V was trimmed by 5 bases and J by 4 bases, leaving 11 bases between them. The CDR3 sequence: CASSASGVTGELFF. The CDR3 DNA reads as TGTGCCAGCAGCGCGTCAGGGGTCACCGGGGAGCTGTTTTTT. The whole variable domain, filled in from reference TRBV11-2 and TRBJ2-2, reads EAGVAQSPRYKIIEKRQSVAFWCNPISGHATLYWYQQILGQGPKLLIQFQNNGVVDDSQLPKDRFSAERLKGVDSTLKIQPAKLEDSAVYLCASSASGVTGELFFGEGSRLTVL.

The chain employs TRBV7-2 and TRBJ2-5; D is undetermined. With 5 bases removed from V and 4 bases from J, the gap between germline ends came to 11 bases. Germline CDR1 reads SGHTA; CDR2 reads FQGNSA. There are 13 residues in the CDR3. The CDR3 region is CASSPSFGETQYF. Written as DNA, the CDR3 is TGTGCCAGCAGCCCGTCGTTCGGAGAGACCCAGTACTTC.

The gene calls are TRBV30 and TRBJ1-3, with a possible D match to TRBD1 (6 bases). V gave up 5 bases and J gave up 5 bases, with 22 bases separating them. Germline values: CDR1 GTSNPN, CDR2 SVGIG (reference sequence). The CDR3 has 16 amino acids. In DNA, the CDR3 is TGTGCCTGGGGCCGTGTGGCAGGGGAAAATCGAAACACCATATATTTT. Translation gives CAWGRVAGENRNTIYF. Supplemented by reference TRBV30 and TRBJ1-3, the full variable domain reads SQTIHQWPATLVQPVGSPLSLECTVEGTSNPNLYWYRQAAGRGLQLLFYSVGIGQISSEVPQNLSASRPQDRQFILSSKKLLLSDSGFYLCAWGRVAGENRNTIYFGEGSWLTVV.

The chain combines TRBV7-2 with TRBJ2-7, with D perhaps TRBD1 (6 bases). The CDR3 is 15 residues long. Germline lookup yields CDR1 SGHTA and CDR2 FQGNSA. Deletions cut 1 base from V and 4 bases from J, with 14 bases between. This CDR3 reads CASSLVQDSFYEQYF. The CDR3 DNA reads as TGTGCCAGCAGCTTAGTCCAGGACAGCTTTTACGAGCAGTACTTC.

CDR3 nucleotides: TGCGCCAGCAGCACCGGGACAATTGGCTACACCTTC. It translates to CASSTGTIGYTF. The rearrangement links TRBV5-1 to TRBJ1-2; a possible D gene is TRBD1 (6 bases). Trimming took 4 bases from V and 7 from J, leaving 11 bases between them. Germline V CDR1 and CDR2: SGHRS, YFSETQ. This CDR3 spans 12 amino acids.

The chain employs TRBV5-6 and TRBJ2-5; D perhaps matches TRBD1 (6 bases). The end of the DNA fits TRBJ2-7 better, so the J call may be wrong. The germline V gene encodes CDR1 SGHDT and CDR2 YYEEEE. The CDR3 has 14 amino acids. Here the CDR3 reads CASSLFTGNYEQYF. The CDR3 nucleotides are TGTGCCAGCAGCTTGTTCACAGGGAACTACGAGCAGTACTTC.

This sequence joins TRBV9 and TRBJ1-1; D remains ambiguous. V shed 4 bases and J shed 1 base, with 11 bases lying between them. CDR1 and CDR2 from the germline V gene are SGDLS and YYNGEE. The CDR3 contains 14 residues. The CDR3 loop reads CASSPNQANTEAFF. The CDR3, as DNA: TGTGCCAGCAGCCCAAACCAGGCGAACACTGAAGCTTTCTTT. The full variable domain, its missing parts supplied by reference TRBV9 and TRBJ1-1, is DSGVTQTPKHLITATGQRVTLRCSPRSGDLSVYWYQQSLDQGLQFLIQYYNGEERAKGNILERFSAQQFPDLHSELNLSSLELGDSALYFCASSPNQANTEAFFGQGTRLTVV.

The chain joins TRBV4-3 to TRBJ2-5; perhaps TRBD2 as D (6 bases). Germline loops: CDR1 LGHNA, CDR2 YSLEER. This CDR3 has 13 residues. V was trimmed by 0 bases and J by 9 bases, leaving 11 bases between them. The CDR3 DNA follows: TGCGCCAGCAGCCAAGATGTAAGGGAGGCCCAGTACTTC. Translating it yields CASSQDVREAQYF.

V usage is TRBV27 and J usage is TRBJ2-3, with 12 bases that match TRBD2. The germline V gene has CDR1 MNHEY and CDR2 SMNVEV (reference sequence). The trim removed 7 bases at V and 1 base at J, leaving 6 bases unmatched. The CDR3 is 16 amino acids. This CDR3 reads CASTETSGGRTDTQYF. In DNA form, the CDR3 reads TGTGCCAGCACCGAGACTAGCGGGGGCCGCACAGATACGCAGTATTTT.

The V and J genes are TRBV5-1 and TRBJ2-3; D might be TRBD1 (6 bases). In germline, CDR1 is SGHRS, CDR2 YFSETQ. V lost 4 bases and J lost 6, with 15 bases in between. CDR3 length: 14 amino acids. CDR3 bases: TGCGCCAGCAGCGCGTCGGACAGAGGCGATACGCAGTATTTT. Its protein is CASSASDRGDTQYF.

This clone appeared once. This chain links TRBV19 with TRBJ2-5; 7 nucleotides match TRBD1. Germline-derived CDR1 and CDR2 are LNHDA and SQIVND (reference sequence). There are 13 residues in the CDR3. V shed 10 bases, J shed 4 bases, and the junction held 9 bases outside the gene matches. CDR3 sequence: CATLRNRGETQYF. The CDR3 DNA reads as TGTGCCACACTGCGAAACAGGGGAGAGACCCAGTACTTC.

J is TRBJ1-5 and V is TRBV15, with a weak D call TRBD1 (5 bases). Per the germline V gene, CDR1 is LNHNV and CDR2 is YYDKDF (reference sequence). V was pared by 3 bases and J by 6 bases, with 12 bases between. There are 14 residues in the CDR3. CDR3 protein: CATSRGGAGQPQHF. The CDR3 DNA is TGTGCCACCAGCAGGGGAGGGGCCGGTCAGCCCCAGCATTTT.

The chain carries TRBV7-9 and TRBJ2-7, with D hard to call. V shed 5 bases and J shed 12 bases, with 20 bases lying between them. CDR1 SEHNR and CDR2 FQNEAQ come from the germline V gene (reference sequence). The CDR3 loop spans 13 amino acids. The CDR3 loop reads CASSLRADTDPYF. The CDR3 DNA is TGTGCCAGCAGCCTACGAGCTGATACAGATCCGTACTTC.

The J gene is TRBJ1-5, the V gene TRBV2, with D tentatively TRBD1 (5 bases). The CDR3 covers 12 residues. Per the germline V gene, CDR1 is SNHLY and CDR2 is FYNNEI. V was pared by 6 bases and J by 5 bases, with 8 bases between. CDR3 bases: TGTGCCAGCAGAGGGGAGGATCAGCCCCAGCATTTT. It specifies CASRGEDQPQHF.

The chain couples TRBV5-1 to TRBJ2-5; 11 bases fit TRBD2. Unmatched junction bases numbered 10, after V lost 3 bases and J lost 3 bases. The CDR3 contains 17 residues. Germline V gene sequence: CDR1 SGHRS, CDR2 YFSETQ. CDR3 residues: CASSSIPSGGTEETQYF. In DNA form, the CDR3 reads TGCGCCAGCAGCTCAATCCCTAGCGGGGGGACCGAAGAGACCCAGTACTTC.

This chain connects TRBV4-3 to TRBJ1-1; D is unclear. CDR3 length equals 14 residues. CDR1 LGHNA and CDR2 YSLEER come from the germline V gene. Trimming shortened V by 0 bases and J by 4 bases, and 9 bases separated the two germline ends. CDR3 in amino acids: CASSQDWATTEAFF. CDR3 DNA: TGCGCCAGCAGCCAAGATTGGGCCACCACTGAAGCTTTCTTT.

V gene TRBV29-1 combines with J gene TRBJ1-2, with 7 bases matching TRBD1. From germline, CDR1 is SQVTM and CDR2 ANQGSEA. V lost 7 bases to trimming and J lost 4 bases; unmatched junction nucleotides: 9. The CDR3 loop spans 13 amino acids. CDR3 loop: CSARTGQGYGYTF. The CDR3 region has the DNA TGCAGCGCAAGGACAGGTCAAGGCTATGGCTACACCTTC.